The sample holds many counts of the clone carrying this T cell receptor (beta chain). The antigen is undetermined. Sequenced by immunoSEQ multiplex PCR; TCRdb stores in-frame clones only, minus some. The repertoire holds 16,000 or so clones, with 50% as singletons. Treatment here: 15 Gy SBRT to primary tumor, nephrectomy 4 weeks later. The patient's renal cell carcinoma had clear cell pathology. This sample is part of a study of radiation and T cells in renal cell carcinoma. Study results and limitations: From baseline, blood top tumor clonotypes peaked at 2 weeks post-radiation. Irradiated tumors had higher TCR clonality than control tumors. Irradiated tumors held more dominant CDR3 motifs than control tumors.

CDR1 is LNHNV, CDR2 YYDKDF, per germline (reference sequence). There are 13 residues in the CDR3. The J segment lost 7 bases and the V segment lost 6 bases, leaving 4 bases of the junction unmatched. The sequences come from tumor tissue, collected from a patient whose treatment included radiotherapy and nephrectomy. V and J are TRBV15 and TRBJ2-7; TRBD2 agrees at 12 bases. This TCR was recovered from a woman aged 60-70 years with renal cell carcinoma. The CDR3 here is CATRVGLAGEQYF. The CDR3 DNA reads TGTGCCACCAGAGTAGGACTAGCGGGAGAGCAGTACTTC.